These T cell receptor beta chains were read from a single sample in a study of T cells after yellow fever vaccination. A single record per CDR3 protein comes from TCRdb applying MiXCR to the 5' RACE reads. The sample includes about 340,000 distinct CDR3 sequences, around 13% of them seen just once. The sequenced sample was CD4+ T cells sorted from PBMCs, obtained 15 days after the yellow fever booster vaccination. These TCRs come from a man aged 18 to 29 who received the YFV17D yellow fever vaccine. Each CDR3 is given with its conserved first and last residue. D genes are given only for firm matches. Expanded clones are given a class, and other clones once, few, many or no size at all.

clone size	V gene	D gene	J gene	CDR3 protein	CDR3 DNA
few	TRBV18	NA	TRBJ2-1	CASSPLGLGSYNEQFF	TGTGCCAGCTCACCACTAGGGTTAGGATCCTACAATGAGCAGTTCTTC
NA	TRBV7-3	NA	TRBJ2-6	CASSHDGAGANVLTF	TGTGCCAGCAGCCATGACGGGGCTGGGGCCAACGTCCTGACTTTC
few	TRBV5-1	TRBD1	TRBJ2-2	CASSWGTGPGELFF	TGCGCCAGCAGCTGGGGGACAGGGCCCGGGGAGCTGTTTTTT
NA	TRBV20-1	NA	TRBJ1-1	CSARSPTVNTEAFF	TGCAGTGCTAGATCACCGACAGTGAACACTGAAGCTTTCTTT
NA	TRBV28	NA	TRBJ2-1	CASSPGYYNEQFF	TGTGCCAGCAGTCCCGGGTACTACAATGAGCAGTTCTTC
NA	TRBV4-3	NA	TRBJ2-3	CASSQDRTRTDTQYF	TGCGCCAGCAGCCAAGATAGGACCCGCACAGATACGCAGTATTTT
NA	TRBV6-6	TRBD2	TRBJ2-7	CASSPRTGTSGALYEQYF	TGTGCCAGCAGTCCGCGAACCGGGACTAGCGGGGCCTTATACGAGCAGTACTTC
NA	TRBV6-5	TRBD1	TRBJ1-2	CASSSQNTGVGGYTF	TGTGCCAGCAGTTCTCAAAATACAGGGGTTGGGGGCTACACCTTC
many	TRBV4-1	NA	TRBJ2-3	CASSQVTRALTDTQYF	TGCGCCAGCAGCCAAGTGACGCGGGCCCTCACAGATACGCAGTATTTT
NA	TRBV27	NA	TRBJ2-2	CASSPDRYRDIGELFF	TGTGCCAGCAGTCCCGACCGGTATCGGGACATCGGGGAGCTGTTTTTT
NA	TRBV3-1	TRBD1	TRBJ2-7	CASSQAFGQGSYEQYF	TGTGCCAGCAGCCAGGCTTTTGGACAGGGAAGCTACGAGCAGTACTTC
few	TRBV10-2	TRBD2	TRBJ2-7	CASSESPIAGLIYEQYF	TGCGCCAGCAGTGAGTCGCCAATAGCGGGGCTAATCTACGAGCAGTACTTC
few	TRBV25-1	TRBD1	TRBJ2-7	CASSGSSGTGRRAQYF	TGTGCCAGCAGTGGATCCTCCGGGACAGGGAGAAGGGCGCAGTACTTC
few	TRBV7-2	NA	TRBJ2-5	CASSQQGGRETQYF	TGTGCCAGCAGCCAACAGGGCGGGCGAGAGACCCAGTACTTC
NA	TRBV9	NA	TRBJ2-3	CASTRGQSTDTQYF	TGTGCCAGCACGCGGGGGCAGAGCACAGATACGCAGTATTTT